The 17 T cell receptor beta chains reported below all come from one sample, sequenced in a study of cytomegalovirus exposure and HLA in healthy donors. 13 Jbeta primers and 60 Vbeta primers were used for the PCR. Data came from immunoSEQ multiplex PCR; TCRdb stores just in-frame clones and leaves some out. The sample has about 120,000 clones, about three quarters seen once. The sequenced sample consisted of PBMCs. The source of these receptors is a human donor in good health.

The rearrangement links TRBV27 to TRBJ1-5, with D perhaps matching TRBD1 (6 bases). The CDR3 has 14 amino acids. V shed 5 bases and J shed 5 bases, with 13 bases lying between them. Germline loops: CDR1 MNHEY, CDR2 SMNVEV (reference sequence). CDR3 residues: CASSTGQTDQPQHF. The DNA for the CDR3 is TGTGCCAGCAGTACAGGACAGACAGATCAGCCCCAGCATTTT.

The rearrangement uses TRBV4-1 and TRBJ2-2; D uncertain. The CDR3 has 14 amino acids. The germline V and J ends were trimmed by 0 bases and 0 bases, with 2 bases remaining between them. Germline V lookup: CDR1 MGHRA, CDR2 YSYEKL. The CDR3 is CASSQDTNTGELFF. Here the CDR3 DNA reads TGCGCCAGCAGCCAAGACACGAACACCGGGGAGCTGTTTTTT.

This sequence joins TRBV5-1 and TRBJ2-5, with 13 nucleotides matching TRBD2. V lost 3 bases and J lost 2; bases outside the gene matches: 4. Germline loops: CDR1 SGHRS, CDR2 YFSETQ. The CDR3 spans 16 residues. CDR3 DNA: TGCGCCAGCAGCTCCGGACTAGCGGGGGCTCAAGAGACCCAGTACTTC. It codes for CASSSGLAGAQETQYF.

In its sample, this clone was seen a few times. The genes are TRBV29-1 and TRBJ1-1; unclear D gene. V was trimmed by 3 bases and J by 1 base, leaving 9 bases between them. This CDR3 has 13 amino acids. Germline-derived CDR1 and CDR2 are SQVTM and ANQGSEA. CDR3 bases: TGCAGCGTTGATCGAGAATGGAACACTGAAGCTTTCTTT. This sequence encodes CSVDREWNTEAFF.

This clone has a handful of counts. The chain couples TRBV4-1 to TRBJ1-2; no reliable D call. Trimming removed 3 bases at V and 8 bases at J, with 10 bases between. Germline CDR1 and CDR2: MGHRA and YSYEKL. This CDR3 has 12 residues. The CDR3 nucleotides are TGCGCCAGCAGCCACAGCGTGAGGGGCTACACCTTC. This sequence encodes CASSHSVRGYTF.

The chain recombines TRBV19 with TRBJ2-7; D remains ambiguous. This CDR3 has 15 residues. Trimming left V 5 bases short and J 1 base short, with 15 bases between. Germline V gives CDR1 LNHDA, CDR2 SQIVND (reference sequence). CDR3 DNA: TGTGCCAGTAGTTCACAGTCGGTTCGGTCCTACGAGCAGTACTTC. The encoded protein is CASSSQSVRSYEQYF.

The chain uses TRBV5-4 and TRBJ2-3; D gene unclear. The CDR3 covers 15 residues. Germline loops: CDR1 SGHNT, CDR2 YYREEE (reference sequence). Trimming removed 4 bases from V and 3 bases from J, with 15 bases in between. For the CDR3, the DNA is TGTGCCAGCAGCCCAGACTTACTTGGGACAGATACGCAGTATTTT. It is translated as CASSPDLLGTDTQYF.

This clone occurred a few times. The chain uses TRBV9 and TRBJ2-3; tentative D call: TRBD2 (6 bases). Germline V gene lookup returns CDR1 SGDLS and CDR2 YYNGEE. The CDR3 loop spans 15 amino acids. The V end lost 4 bases, the J end lost 2 bases, and 14 bases lay between the germline ends. CDR3 region: CASSPGGEVTDTQYF. The CDR3 region has the DNA TGTGCCAGCAGCCCCGGCGGGGAGGTCACAGATACGCAGTATTTT. Supplemented by reference TRBV9 and TRBJ2-3, the full variable domain reads DSGVTQTPKHLITATGQRVTLRCSPRSGDLSVYWYQQSLDQGLQFLIQYYNGEERAKGNILERFSAQQFPDLHSELNLSSLELGDSALYFCASSPGGEVTDTQYFGPGTRLTVL.

V gene TRBV4-1 combines with J gene TRBJ2-1; D ambiguous. This CDR3 contains 17 residues. Germline loops: CDR1 MGHRA, CDR2 YSYEKL. Trimming removed 1 base from V and 7 bases from J, with 20 bases in between. Written as DNA, the CDR3 is TGCGCCAGCAGCCAAGTACTTCGGTCGGAGAATCGAAATGAGCAGTTCTTC. Encoded protein: CASSQVLRSENRNEQFF.

The rearrangement joins TRBV7-2 to TRBJ1-2, with D perhaps matching TRBD1 (5 bases). Trimming took 5 bases from V and 0 from J, leaving 13 bases between them. The CDR3 runs 15 residues. Germline CDR1 SGHTA, CDR2 FQGNSA. The CDR3 nucleotides are TGTGCCAGCAGCCCGGGGGGACTAGCTAACTATGGCTACACCTTC. This encodes CASSPGGLANYGYTF. The full variable domain, its missing parts supplied by reference TRBV7-2 and TRBJ1-2, is GAGVSQSPSNKVTEKGKDVELRCDPISGHTALYWYRQSLGQGLEFLIYFQGNSAPDKSGLPSDRFSAERTGGSVSTLTIQRTQQEDSAVYLCASSPGGLANYGYTFGSGTRLTVV.

A word on this clone: Mismatch with germline at one junction end may stem from a read error. The chain links TRBV7-9 to TRBJ1-6; D gene uncertain. The germline V gene has CDR1 SEHNR and CDR2 FQNEAQ (reference sequence). CDR3 length equals 12 residues. CDR3 residues: CSSSLEDSPLHF. CDR3 in DNA: TGTTCCAGCAGCTTGGAGGATTCACCCCTCCACTTT.

The J gene is TRBJ2-1, the V gene TRBV1; TRBD2, the table's D call, was not compared with the DNA. TRBV1 corresponds to a pseudogene. The CDR3 spans 14 residues. The CDR3 loop is CTSSHRRVADEQFF. CDR3 coding DNA: TGCACCAGCAGCCATCGCCGGGTAGCCGACGAGCAGTTCTTC.

The J gene is TRBJ1-3, the V gene TRBV7-9; D gene uncertain. The CDR3 spans 14 residues. Germline V gene data show CDR1 as SEHNR and CDR2 as FQNEAQ (reference sequence). V was cut by 0 bases and J by 8 bases, with 11 bases left in between. CDR3 sequence reads: CASSLAAAADTIYF. In DNA form, the CDR3 reads TGTGCCAGCAGCTTAGCGGCGGCGGCGGACACCATATATTTT.

Regarding this clone: An end of the junction does not agree with germline; a read error may underlie this. V gene TRBV5-6 combines with J gene TRBJ2-7, with D possibly matching TRBD2 (6 bases). The CDR3 is 15 residues long. Germline V CDR1 and CDR2: SGHDT, YYEEEE. The CDR3 spells CASSLVGGASYEQYF. The CDR3 coding sequence is TGTGCCAGCAGTTTGGTTGGCGGGGCATCCTACGAGCAGTACTTC.

This clone appeared a few times. This rearrangement joins TRBV19 to TRBJ1-4, with D possibly matching TRBD1 (6 bases). The germline V gene encodes CDR1 LNHDA and CDR2 SQIVND (reference sequence). V lost 7 bases and J lost 7, with 13 bases in between. The CDR3 is made up of 13 amino acids. The CDR3 nucleotides read TGTGCCAGTAAACAGGGTGGACGTGAAAAACTGTTTTTT. Its translation is CASKQGGREKLFF.

This rearrangement joins TRBV7-9 to TRBJ1-1; maybe TRBD1 (6 bases). V was cut by 3 bases and J by 5 bases, with 13 bases left in between. Germline lookup yields CDR1 SEHNR and CDR2 FQNEAQ (reference sequence). The CDR3 has 14 amino acids. DNA of the CDR3: TGTGCCAGCAGCTTGATGGGGACACATACTGAAGCTTTCTTT. Protein product: CASSLMGTHTEAFF.

This sequence joins TRBV27 and TRBJ2-1; 10 positions match TRBD1. The J segment lost 4 bases and the V segment lost 2 bases, leaving 5 bases of the junction unmatched. CDR3 length: 16 amino acids. Germline loops: CDR1 MNHEY, CDR2 SMNVEV (reference sequence). CDR3 sequence: CASSLDRGLGYNEQFF. For the CDR3, the DNA is TGTGCCAGCAGTTTAGACAGGGGGCTGGGATACAATGAGCAGTTCTTC.